Here is one TCR beta chain with its context. At one end, the junction sequence differs from germline, possibly due to a read error. The CDR3 extends over 15 amino acids. Germline V gives CDR1 DFQATT, CDR2 SNEGSKA (reference sequence). The data were taken from a study of glioma-infiltrating T cells. The iRepertoire nested amplicon-rescue multiplex PCR amplified TCR alpha and beta CDR3s from RNA. TCRdb analysed the multiplex PCR reads with MiXCR anew, one entry per CDR3 protein. The top ten clones hold roughly 37% of a sample with roughly 120,000 distinct CDR3 sequences, less than 30% of them seen once.

The sequence derives from a human donor with low-grade glioma or glioblastoma, undergoing nonglioma brain surgery, or in good health (not recorded which). The gene calls are TRBV20-1 and TRBJ2-3, with D hard to call. Sequencing was carried out using glioma tissue, nonneoplastic brain tissue, or PBMCs (not recorded which). CDR3 in amino acids: CSACFLGPRTDTRYF. The CDR3 bases are TGCAGTGCTTGCTTCCTCGGCCCCAGAACAGATACGCGGTATTTT.